The 7 T cell receptor beta chains reported below all come from one sample, sequenced in a study of T cell responses to AZD1222 COVID-19 vaccine. TCRdb keeps only in-frame clones here, not all; method: immunoSEQ multiplex PCR. The data show under 200,000 clones, around nine tenths seen once. Here the sequenced sample was peripheral blood, taken on day 0 of AZD1222 vaccination. The source of these receptors is an adult in good health.

This chain uses TRBV19 with TRBJ1-1, with 9 nucleotides matching TRBD1. V lost 5 bases to trimming and J lost 0 bases; unmatched junction nucleotides: 1. Germline loops: CDR1 LNHDA, CDR2 SQIVND (reference sequence). The length of the CDR3 is 14 residues. In DNA, the CDR3 is TGTGCCAGTAGTGGACAGGGGCTGAACACTGAAGCTTTCTTT. It encodes CASSGQGLNTEAFF.

V usage is TRBV6-5 and J usage is TRBJ1-6; D is uncertain. Germline assignment: CDR1 MNHEY and CDR2 SVGAGI. V gave up 0 bases and J gave up 4 bases, with 10 bases separating them. The CDR3 loop spans 16 amino acids. CDR3 coding DNA: TGTGCCAGCAGTTACTCGGGTTGGCGGTATAATTCACCCCTCCACTTT. It translates to CASSYSGWRYNSPLHF.

The CDR3 here is CAWTTGGPLGEQYF. Written as DNA, the CDR3 is TGTGCCTGGACCACAGGGGGCCCCCTCGGTGAGCAGTACTTC. The chain links TRBV30 to TRBJ2-7; 9 nucleotides agree with TRBD1. CDR1 GTSNPN and CDR2 SVGIG come from the germline V gene (reference sequence). The CDR3 extends over 14 amino acids. Losses at the gene ends were 4 bases for V and 7 bases for J; bases not matched to a gene: 11.

This clone has at least ten counts. The chain recombines TRBV2 with TRBJ2-3; 10 bases agree with TRBD2. Germline loops: CDR1 SNHLY, CDR2 FYNNEI. The CDR3 has 13 residues. The ends lost 10 bases at V and 5 bases at J; junction bases unmatched: 6. CDR3 protein: CAILAGFGDTQYF. In DNA, the CDR3 is TGTGCCATACTAGCGGGGTTCGGAGATACGCAGTATTTT.

The J gene is TRBJ1-5, the V gene TRBV6-5; a weak D match, TRBD1 (5 bases). The length of the CDR3 is 15 residues. The V end lost 0 bases, the J end lost 2 bases, and 8 bases lay between the germline ends. Per the germline V gene, CDR1 is MNHEY and CDR2 is SVGAGI. In nucleotides, the CDR3 is TGTGCCAGCAGTTACTCGATGGGGGGCAATCAGCCCCAGCATTTT. Its translation: CASSYSMGGNQPQHF.

The sample holds a few counts of this clone. The CDR3 region is CASSSPSGSSSYEQYF. In DNA, the CDR3 is TGTGCCAGCAGCTCCCCTAGCGGGAGCAGCTCCTACGAGCAGTACTTC. This chain uses TRBV5-4 with TRBJ2-7; 10 nucleotides match TRBD2. The CDR3 is made up of 16 amino acids. Trimming took 3 bases from V and 0 from J; bases not matched to a gene: 6. Germline V gives CDR1 SGHNT, CDR2 YYREEE (reference sequence).

The V and J genes are TRBV30 and TRBJ2-3; no clear D. The CDR3 covers 17 residues. V was clipped by 0 bases and J by 0 bases, with 16 bases between them. Per the germline V gene, CDR1 is GTSNPN and CDR2 is SVGIG (reference sequence). CDR3 DNA: TGTGCCTGGAGTGTAATCCGGGTCTTTCCTAGCACAGATACGCAGTATTTT. Translating it yields CAWSVIRVFPSTDTQYF.